Each of the 26 T cell receptor beta chains below was sequenced from the same sample in a study of blood T cell repertoires in COVID-19. Generated by immunoSEQ multiplex PCR, the TCRdb table keeps only in-frame clones and is missing some. The table records 350,000 to 450,000 clones, about 91% of them present only once. Sequences were obtained from peripheral blood. These TCRs come from a woman between 35 and 50 years old with COVID-19, enrolled during active disease.

This clone was counted a few times. J is TRBJ2-5 and V is TRBV3-1 (or the pseudogene TRBV3-2); TRBD2 agrees at 7 bases. CDR3 length: 15 residues. Germline V gene data show CDR1 as LGHDT and CDR2 as YNNKEL (reference sequence). Losses at the gene ends were 1 base for V and 5 bases for J; bases not matched to a gene: 7. CDR3 in amino acids: CASSQVLRERETQYF. The CDR3 DNA sequence: TGTGCCAGCAGCCAAGTTTTGCGGGAGAGGGAGACCCAGTACTTC.

V is TRBV5-8 and J is TRBJ1-1; 10 bases align to TRBD1. V was pared by 0 bases and J by 4 bases, with 6 bases of the junction left unmatched. CDR1 SGHTS and CDR2 YDEGEE come from the germline V gene. This CDR3 region has 16 residues. The CDR3 sequence: CASSLAGTGDRTEAFF. The CDR3, as DNA: TGTGCCAGCAGCTTGGCCGGGACAGGGGACCGCACTGAAGCTTTCTTT.

The rearrangement joins TRBV4-1 to TRBJ2-6; TRBD2 matches 10 bases. V shed 1 base, J shed 2 bases, and the junction held 8 bases outside the gene matches. Germline assignment: CDR1 MGHRA and CDR2 YSYEKL. The CDR3 contains 19 residues. The CDR3 coding sequence is TGCGCCAGCAGCCAAGGGCCCGGGACTAGCGAGACTGGGGCCAACGTCCTGACTTTC. Translated: CASSQGPGTSETGANVLTF.

The chain uses TRBV2 and TRBJ2-3, with TRBD2 identical over 8 bases. Germline CDR1 reads SNHLY; CDR2 reads FYNNEI. CDR3 size: 16 residues. J was trimmed by 4 bases and V by 8 bases; bases with no gene match: 14. DNA for the CDR3: TGTGCCAGCGAGGCTCGGGGGGGCCAATATTCAGATACGCAGTATTTT. This encodes CASEARGGQYSDTQYF.

The chain links TRBV9 to TRBJ2-1, with a possible D match to TRBD2 (6 bases). The germline V gene has CDR1 SGDLS and CDR2 YYNGEE. CDR3 length: 12 amino acids. V lost 3 bases to trimming and J lost 11 bases, with 12 bases between them. CDR3 in DNA: TGTGCCAGCAGCGCGACTAGTTGGAAGCAGTTCTTC. Translating it yields CASSATSWKQFF.

This rearrangement joins TRBV27 to TRBJ1-1, with 10 bases that match TRBD1. Unmatched junction bases numbered 8, after V lost 4 bases and J lost 0 bases. The CDR3 contains 17 residues. The germline gives CDR1 MNHEY, CDR2 SMNVEV (reference sequence). The CDR3 DNA follows: TGTGCCAGCAGTTATGATCGGGACAGGGGACTGAACACTGAAGCTTTCTTT. Translation: CASSYDRDRGLNTEAFF.

The CDR3: CASNTEGAGGYTF. The CDR3 bases are TGTGCCAGCAACACCGAGGGGGCAGGGGGCTACACCTTC. V usage is TRBV7-9 and J usage is TRBJ1-2; 7 nucleotides line up with TRBD1. V lost 7 bases, J lost 8 bases, and 10 bases stayed unmatched. The CDR3 consists of 13 residues. Germline V gene data show CDR1 as SEHNR and CDR2 as FQNEAQ (reference sequence).

The chain couples TRBV6-4 to TRBJ2-1, with TRBD1 identical over 11 bases. The germline V gene has CDR1 MRHNA and CDR2 SNTAGT. V was pared by 3 bases and J by 4 bases, with 5 bases of the junction left unmatched. The CDR3 spans 16 residues. CDR3 coding DNA: TGTGCCAGCAGTGAAGCCGGGACAGGGGGTTACAATGAGCAGTTCTTC. This sequence encodes CASSEAGTGGYNEQFF.

The chain employs TRBV28 and TRBJ1-1; the D gene is possibly TRBD1 (5 bases). From germline, CDR1 is MDHEN and CDR2 SYDVKM. CDR3 length: 13 residues. The V gene lost 6 bases and the J gene lost 11 bases, with 19 bases spanning the gap. Here the CDR3 DNA reads TGTGCCAGCAGCCAGACAGTCACCCGTCGCGCTTTCTTT. This codes for CASSQTVTRRAFF.

The DNA for the CDR3 is TGTGCCAGCAGCTTATTTCGGACAGGGGCCCAAGAGACCCAGTACTTC. Translation: CASSLFRTGAQETQYF. V gene TRBV11-2 combines with J gene TRBJ2-5; TRBD1 matches 9 bases. V gave up 2 bases and J gave up 1 base; unmatched junction bases: 5. The CDR3 extends over 16 amino acids. Germline V gives CDR1 SGHAT, CDR2 FQNNGV.

J is TRBJ1-1 and V is TRBV3-1 (or the pseudogene TRBV3-2); D call uncertain. This CDR3 region has 14 residues. Trimming cost V 3 bases and J 8 bases, with 16 bases left between them. Germline loops: CDR1 LGHDT, CDR2 YNNKEL (reference sequence). The CDR3 here is CASSQANRLDEAFF. The CDR3 DNA reads as TGTGCCAGCAGCCAGGCGAACCGACTCGACGAAGCTTTCTTT.

This chain joins TRBV29-1 and TRBJ2-5; tentative D call: TRBD2 (6 bases). Per the germline V gene, CDR1 is SQVTM and CDR2 is ANQGSEA. The CDR3 totals 12 residues. The germline V and J ends were trimmed by 1 base and 5 bases, with 8 bases remaining between them. CDR3 region: CSVEVGGETQYF. The CDR3 region has the DNA TGCAGCGTTGAAGTAGGAGGGGAGACCCAGTACTTC. The full variable domain, completed using reference TRBV29-1 and TRBJ2-5, is SAVISQKPSRDICQRGTSLTIQCQVDSQVTMMFWYRQQPGQSLTLIATANQGSEATYESGFVIDKFPISRPNLTFSTLTVSNMSPEDSSIYLCSVEVGGETQYFGPGTRLLVL.

This clone was found once. This chain connects TRBV28 to TRBJ1-4; no definite D call. V was trimmed by 6 bases and J by 7 bases, leaving 9 bases between them. CDR3 size: 12 residues. The germline CDR1 and CDR2 sequences are MDHEN and SYDVKM. CDR3 loop: CASRLIGEKLFF. The DNA for the CDR3 is TGTGCCAGCAGGCTCATCGGTGAAAAACTGTTTTTT.

V gene TRBV5-6 combines with J gene TRBJ2-1; perhaps TRBD2 as D (5 bases). The germline gives CDR1 SGHDT, CDR2 YYEEEE. V lost 4 bases, J lost 2 bases, and 22 bases lay in between. The CDR3 runs to 18 residues. The CDR3 bases are TGTGCCAGCAGCCTTACCCGTTCGGGCGGGTACGCCTACAATGAGCAGTTCTTC. This sequence encodes CASSLTRSGGYAYNEQFF.

The chain has TRBV4-2 and TRBJ1-5, with TRBD1 matching 9 bases. CDR3 size: 18 residues. V was pared by 0 bases and J by 6 bases, with 12 bases of the junction left unmatched. The germline V gene has CDR1 LGHNA and CDR2 YNFKEQ. CDR3 in amino acids: CASSQDPPGQGTIQPQHF. CDR3 DNA sequence: TGTGCCAGCAGCCAAGATCCCCCGGGACAGGGAACGATTCAGCCCCAGCATTTT.

This clone was picked up a small number of times. V and J are TRBV7-2 and TRBJ2-3; D is possibly TRBD1 (5 bases). V lost 1 base to trimming and J lost 1 base, with 9 bases between them. Looked up from germline, CDR1 is SGHTA and CDR2 is FQGNSA. The length of the CDR3 is 15 residues. CDR3 in DNA: TGTGCCAGCAGCTTAGACCAGGGCGGCACAGATACGCAGTATTTT. Translating it yields CASSLDQGGTDTQYF.

The chain uses TRBV12-3 or TRBV12-4 and TRBJ2-3; D remains unclear. The CDR3 runs 12 residues. The V and J ends lost 5 bases and 2 bases respectively, with 5 bases between them. The CDR3 region has the DNA TGTGCCAGCAGTCCCCACACAGATACGCAGTATTTT. Amino acids: CASSPHTDTQYF.

This clone appeared a few times. The gene calls are TRBV24-1 and TRBJ1-4; D possibly corresponds to TRBD1 (6 bases). Trimming stripped 9 bases from V and 11 bases from J, with 15 bases between. Per germline, CDR1 KGHDR and CDR2 SFDVKD. The CDR3 totals 12 residues. In DNA form, the CDR3 reads TGTGCCACCCAGGGGCCGGATTTGAAACTGTTTTTT. Translation gives CATQGPDLKLFF.

CDR3 sequence (DNA): TGTGCCAGCATCGATGTGGGACAGGGCTCCTACGAGCAGTACTTC. Its protein product is CASIDVGQGSYEQYF. The chain uses TRBV6-5 and TRBJ2-7; TRBD1 matches at 9 bases. The junction had 7 bases not matched to a gene; V was cut back by 7 bases and J by 0 bases. This CDR3 is built from 15 residues. Germline V lookup: CDR1 MNHEY, CDR2 SVGAGI.

The rearrangement uses TRBV12-3 or TRBV12-4 and TRBJ1-2, with D maybe TRBD1 (5 bases). Trimming stripped 9 bases from V and 5 bases from J, with 13 bases between. There are 12 residues in the CDR3. The CDR3 protein is CASTRRAYGYTF. The CDR3 coding sequence is TGTGCCAGTACCCGCAGGGCGTATGGCTACACCTTC.

V and J are TRBV19 and TRBJ2-1; 9 bases match TRBD2. The V segment lost 3 bases and the J segment 7 bases; nucleotides outside the gene matches: 16. The CDR3 has 18 residues. The germline gives CDR1 LNHDA, CDR2 SQIVND (reference sequence). Here the CDR3 reads CASSIRRTSALRNNEQFF. CDR3 DNA: TGTGCCAGTAGTATCCGAAGGACTAGCGCGTTACGGAATAATGAGCAGTTCTTC.

The chain recombines TRBV27 with TRBJ2-3, with 8 bases that match TRBD1. V gave up 6 bases and J gave up 2 bases; unmatched junction bases: 7. The germline V gene encodes CDR1 MNHEY and CDR2 SMNVEV (reference sequence). There are 15 residues in the CDR3. The CDR3 spells CASSPRTGNTDTQYF. DNA of the CDR3: TGTGCCAGCAGCCCCCGGACAGGGAACACAGATACGCAGTATTTT.

This rearrangement joins TRBV5-4 to TRBJ1-2, with D possibly matching TRBD1 (6 bases). The CDR3 length is 13 residues. In germline, CDR1 is SGHNT, CDR2 YYREEE (reference sequence). The V and J ends lost 4 bases and 5 bases respectively, with 12 bases between them. CDR3 region: CASSITGKYGYTF. The CDR3 nucleotides are TGTGCCAGCAGCATTACAGGGAAGTATGGCTACACCTTC.

The chain joins TRBV12-3 or TRBV12-4 to TRBJ1-1, with 8 bases identical to TRBD1. V was clipped by 5 bases and J by 7 bases; unmatched bases: 6. The CDR3 has 13 residues. The CDR3 spells CASSTGGWGEAFF. The CDR3 DNA is TGTGCCAGCAGTACAGGGGGATGGGGTGAAGCTTTCTTT.

This chain joins TRBV2 and TRBJ2-7; no clear D. Looked up from germline, CDR1 is SNHLY and CDR2 is FYNNEI. The CDR3 runs to 15 residues. V was clipped by 0 bases and J by 4 bases, with 13 bases between them. DNA of the CDR3: TGTGCCAGCAGTGAAGCGCTAGGTCCAGCTTACGAGCAGTACTTC. Protein: CASSEALGPAYEQYF.

The CDR3 here is CASSSEHAGQGVFRSYNEQFF. The DNA of the CDR3 is TGCGCCAGCAGCTCGGAACACGCGGGACAGGGGGTTTTTCGCTCCTACAATGAGCAGTTCTTC. The chain carries TRBV5-1 and TRBJ2-1; 11 positions agree with TRBD1. Germline CDR1 and CDR2: SGHRS and YFSETQ. After removal of 3 bases from V and 0 bases from J, the junction contained 17 bases not matched to a gene. The CDR3 loop spans 21 amino acids.